One and the same sample provided the 20 T cell receptor beta chains below, sequenced in a study of a mutant IDH1 vaccine in newly diagnosed glioma. The time point denotes: week 11, during vaccination. Mutant IDH1 20-mer peptide, at 300 ug, made up each vaccine dose, with topical imiquimod. Produced via immunoSEQ multiplex PCR; TCRdb's table is partial and in-frame only. The sample lists 55,000 or so clones, roughly nine tenths occurring once. Antigens of these TCRs are unknown. The sequences come from PBMCs, collected from a glioma patient whose treatment included an IDH1 peptide vaccine. Receptors originate from a man between 45 and 60 years old with glioma.

J is TRBJ1-3 and V is TRBV28; maybe TRBD1 (5 bases). CDR3 size: 13 residues. Trimming took 2 bases from V and 7 from J, leaving 9 bases between them. Germline-derived CDR1 and CDR2 are MDHEN and SYDVKM. The CDR3 region has the DNA TGTGCCAGCAGTTTAGACAGTAGGAACACCATATATTTT. The encoded protein is CASSLDSRNTIYF.

J is TRBJ1-1 and V is TRBV4-2, with D perhaps TRBD1 (5 bases). V was pared by 5 bases and J by 3 bases, with 16 bases between. The CDR3 contains 15 residues. Germline V gene lookup returns CDR1 LGHNA and CDR2 YNFKEQ. CDR3 sequence (DNA): TGTGCCAGCAGCAGGCGGCTGTCGGGGGACACTGAAGCTTTCTTT. This sequence encodes CASSRRLSGDTEAFF.

The V and J genes are TRBV5-5 and TRBJ2-7; 13 bases align to TRBD2. This CDR3 region has 15 residues. Per germline, CDR1 SGHKS and CDR2 YYEKEE (reference sequence). V lost 4 bases, J lost 4 bases, and 5 bases stayed unmatched. CDR3 sequence: CASSPRTSGGYEQYF. CDR3 sequence (DNA): TGTGCCAGCAGCCCTAGGACTAGCGGGGGATACGAGCAGTACTTC.

This chain connects TRBV4-2 to TRBJ2-7, with D possibly matching TRBD1 (6 bases). The V end was cut by 1 base, the J end by 2 bases, with 12 bases between. The germline gives CDR1 LGHNA, CDR2 YNFKEQ. This CDR3 has 15 amino acids. The CDR3 protein is CASSQVRTVTYEQYF. In DNA form, the CDR3 reads TGTGCCAGCAGCCAAGTTCGGACAGTAACCTACGAGCAGTACTTC.

The chain combines TRBV6-6 with TRBJ2-7; TRBD1 matches 8 bases. Germline V gene lookup returns CDR1 MNHNY and CDR2 SVGAGI (reference sequence). Trimming at V came to 6 bases and at J to 1 base, leaving 8 bases not matched to a gene. This CDR3 spans 15 amino acids. The DNA for the CDR3 is TGTGCCAGCAGCCTAGGACAGGGTTGGTCCTACGAGCAGTACTTC. Translation gives CASSLGQGWSYEQYF.

The chain carries TRBV7-9 and TRBJ2-3, with D uncertain. Between the trimmed V and J ends, which lost 2 bases and 2 bases, there was a span of 14 bases. The V gene's germline CDR1 is SEHNR and CDR2 FQNEAQ (reference sequence). This CDR3 comprises 16 residues. The CDR3 here is CASSLSVSEATDTQYF. The DNA of the CDR3 is TGTGCCAGCAGCTTATCGGTTTCGGAAGCCACAGATACGCAGTATTTT.

CDR3 residues: CASSSDRVAYYGYTF. The CDR3 bases are TGTGCCAGCTCATCGGACAGGGTAGCTTACTATGGCTACACCTTC. The chain uses TRBV18 and TRBJ1-2; the match to TRBD1 covers 8 bases. The germline CDR1 and CDR2 sequences are KGHSH and LQKENI. The CDR3 consists of 15 residues. With V trimmed by 5 bases and J by 3 bases, 8 bases remained unmatched.

J is TRBJ2-3 and V is TRBV2, with 8 bases fitting TRBD2. Germline V gene lookup returns CDR1 SNHLY and CDR2 FYNNEI. J gave up 10 bases and V 1 base, and 10 bases lay outside the gene matches. There are 15 residues in the CDR3. CDR3 sequence (DNA): TGTGCCAGCAGTGAAGGAGCGGGAGCTCAGATACCGCAGTATTTT. Its translation: CASSEGAGAQIPQYF.

This chain joins TRBV5-4 and TRBJ1-2; 9 nucleotides align to TRBD1. CDR1 SGHNT and CDR2 YYREEE come from the germline V gene (reference sequence). After removal of 3 bases from V and 8 bases from J, the junction contained 5 bases not matched to a gene. There are 13 residues in the CDR3. This chain's CDR3 is CASSSGQGPGYTF. CDR3 coding DNA: TGTGCCAGCAGCTCGGGACAGGGTCCCGGCTACACCTTC.

The rearrangement links TRBV4-1 to TRBJ2-1, with D perhaps TRBD1 or TRBD2 (6 bases each). The CDR3 is 17 amino acids. Germline V lookup: CDR1 MGHRA, CDR2 YSYEKL. The ends were cut back, 2 bases at V and 0 bases at J, with 14 bases in the middle. The CDR3 region is CASSQRGDTNSYNEQFF. CDR3 sequence (DNA): TGCGCCAGCAGCCAACGCGGGGACACCAACTCCTACAATGAGCAGTTCTTC.

The chain recombines TRBV19 with TRBJ1-1, with D possibly being TRBD1 (6 bases). The CDR3 covers 14 residues. Per germline, CDR1 LNHDA and CDR2 SQIVND (reference sequence). Trimming removed 5 bases from V and 1 base from J, with 11 bases in between. CDR3: CASSYRAGNTEAFF. CDR3 in DNA: TGTGCCAGTAGTTACAGGGCAGGGAACACTGAAGCTTTCTTT. Together with reference TRBV19 and TRBJ1-1, the CDR3 gives the full variable domain: DGGITQSPKYLFRKEGQNVTLSCEQNLNHDAMYWYRQDPGQGLRLIYYSQIVNDFQKGDIAEGYSVSREKKESFPLTVTSAQKNPTAFYLCASSYRAGNTEAFFGQGTRLTVV.

The V gene is TRBV4-2, the J gene TRBJ2-1, with TRBD2 matching 8 bases. From germline, CDR1 is LGHNA and CDR2 YNFKEQ. Losses at the gene ends were 1 base for V and 14 bases for J; bases not matched to a gene: 10. The CDR3 has 14 residues. As DNA, the CDR3 is TGTGCCAGCAGCCAAGGGACTAGCCTTGGGGTTAAGTTCTTC. Amino acid sequence: CASSQGTSLGVKFF.

This clone was picked up one time. The V and J genes are TRBV2 and TRBJ1-2; TRBD1 matches 7 bases. The CDR3 length is 15 residues. From germline, CDR1 is SNHLY and CDR2 FYNNEI. Trimming removed 1 base from V and 7 bases from J; junction bases left unmatched: 9. The CDR3 DNA follows: TGTGCCAGCAGTGAAGAAAGGGGGCAACGATTTGGCTACACCTTC. It codes for CASSEERGQRFGYTF.

The chain carries TRBV18 and TRBJ2-3; TRBD2 might be the D (6 bases). The CDR3 consists of 17 residues. Germline CDR1 is KGHSH and CDR2 is LQKENI. V lost 3 bases and J lost 2, with 18 bases in between. The CDR3, as DNA: TGTGCCAGCTCACCGATAATGGCGGCTAGCGTCACAGATACGCAGTATTTT. Protein: CASSPIMAASVTDTQYF.

The V call is TRBV28, the J call TRBJ2-3; perhaps D is TRBD1 or TRBD2 (5 bases each). There are 17 residues in the CDR3. Germline values: CDR1 MDHEN, CDR2 SYDVKM. V dropped 3 bases and J dropped 0 bases, with 16 bases sitting between them. The CDR3 protein is CASSFMQPGRSTDTQYF. CDR3 DNA: TGTGCCAGCAGTTTTATGCAGCCGGGACGCAGCACAGATACGCAGTATTTT.

A single count supports this clone. J is TRBJ2-3 and V is TRBV19; D unresolved. The CDR3 totals 13 residues. CDR1 is LNHDA and CDR2 is SQIVND in the germline V gene (reference sequence). V was shortened by 6 bases and J by 0 bases, with 7 bases between the two germline ends. The CDR3 DNA sequence: TGTGCCAGTAGGGCAGGCAGCACAGATACGCAGTATTTT. This translates into CASRAGSTDTQYF.

This clone was picked up a small number of times. The DNA for the CDR3 is TGTGCCAGCAGTCCGCGGACAGAATCCTACGAGCAGTACTTC. Translating it yields CASSPRTESYEQYF. The chain uses TRBV6-5 and TRBJ2-7; TRBD1 is a possible D gene (6 bases). V gave up 5 bases and J gave up 1 base, with 12 bases separating them. The CDR3 has 14 residues. Germline V gene data show CDR1 as MNHEY and CDR2 as SVGAGI.

The chain recombines TRBV4-3 with TRBJ2-5, with 10 bases lining up with TRBD1. This CDR3 contains 15 residues. The trim removed 4 bases at V and 7 bases at J, leaving 9 bases unmatched. Germline V gives CDR1 LGHNA, CDR2 YSLEER. The CDR3 DNA reads TGCGCCAGCAGCCGACATGATAGGGACAGGGGGACCCAGTACTTC. Amino acids: CASSRHDRDRGTQYF.

The chain carries TRBV19 and TRBJ1-2, with 9 positions matching TRBD1. With V trimmed by 6 bases and J by 13 bases, 12 bases remained unmatched. The CDR3 spans 13 residues. Germline V lookup: CDR1 LNHDA, CDR2 SQIVND (reference sequence). CDR3 protein: CASSVPGQGSRTF. For the CDR3, the DNA is TGTGCCAGTAGCGTCCCGGGACAGGGTTCGCGCACCTTC.

The J gene is TRBJ2-5, the V gene TRBV9, with D unresolved. The DNA end lines up better with TRBJ2-7; the J call may be wrong. The CDR3 loop spans 16 amino acids. Per the germline V gene, CDR1 is SGDLS and CDR2 is YYNGEE. CDR3 bases: TGTGCCAGCAGCACCCACGGCCCAAAGAGATACTACGAGCAGTACTTC. It encodes CASSTHGPKRYYEQYF.